This T cell receptor (beta chain) originates from a study of blood T cell repertoires in COVID-19. The CDR3 sequence is 18 residues long. Trimming cost V 4 bases and J 4 bases; bases outside gene matches: 11. The germline V gene encodes CDR1 SGHRS and CDR2 YFSETQ. Data came from immunoSEQ multiplex PCR; TCRdb stores just in-frame clones and leaves some out. The table has roughly 66,000 clones, 82% seen once. Sequences were obtained from peripheral blood. This receptor was obtained from a man aged 60 to 75 with acute or convalescent COVID-19. This rearrangement joins TRBV5-1 to TRBJ1-4, with 12 bases that match TRBD1. The CDR3, as DNA: TGCGCCAGCAGCGCGGGACAGGGGGCTATGGGTCTTAATGAAAAACTGTTTTTT. It translates to CASSAGQGAMGLNEKLFF.